This TCR beta chain was profiled in a study of blood T cell repertoires in COVID-19. At the level of the study: Sites across the United States, Italy and Spain contributed samples from acute and convalescent COVID-19. T cells, B-cell-depleted T cells, or PBMCs supplied cDNA or gDNA.

As handled by the study authors: Researchers report that nucleated cell counts were estimated from reference gene primer amplification. Profiling relied on immunoSEQ multiplex PCR, and the TCRdb table lists in-frame clones only, not all of them. For V, J and clone size, that table is used; D and trimming come from the DNA. The sample lists under 200,000 clones; about 88% were seen once. The CDR3 has 13 residues. CDR1 MNHNS and CDR2 SASEGT come from the germline V gene. V dropped 0 bases and J dropped 8 bases, with 10 bases sitting between them. Sequenced input: peripheral blood. V is TRBV6-1 and J is TRBJ2-5; D unclear. The TCR was taken from a man younger than 35 with acute or convalescent COVID-19. The CDR3 sequence is CASSEALHGTQYF. CDR3 DNA sequence: TGTGCCAGCAGTGAAGCGCTGCATGGCACCCAGTACTTC.